Presented here are 32 T cell receptor beta chains from one specimen sequenced in a study of cytomegalovirus exposure and HLA in healthy donors. Primers: 60 Vbeta forward and 13 Jbeta reverse. Here immunoSEQ multiplex PCR was the method, and the copy in TCRdb shows in-frame clones only, minus some. The table lists 170,000 or so clones, around 84% of them singletons, with 1.9% in the top ten. Sequencing input: PBMCs. These receptors were obtained from a man aged 18 to 30 in good health and CMV-seronegative.

Only a few counts were recorded for this clone. This chain joins TRBV13 and TRBJ2-2; weak D call: TRBD1 (5 bases). The CDR3 is 14 amino acids. Germline V gives CDR1 PRHDT, CDR2 FYEKMQ (reference sequence). V lost 5 bases, J lost 6 bases, and 13 bases lay in between. CDR3 loop: CASSPNAGSGELFF. As DNA, the CDR3 is TGTGCCAGCAGCCCCAACGCAGGGTCCGGGGAGCTGTTTTTT. The variable domain in full, with the rest retrieved from reference TRBV13 and TRBJ2-2, is AAGVIQSPRHLIKEKRETATLKCYPIPRHDTVYWYQQGPGQDPQFLISFYEKMQSDKGSIPDRFSAQQFSDYHSELNMSSLELGDSALYFCASSPNAGSGELFFGEGSRLTVL.

The rearrangement joins TRBV9 to TRBJ2-1; TRBD2 is a possible D gene (7 bases). Trimming took off 4 bases at V and 4 bases at J, with 15 bases between the two ends. The CDR3 contains 15 residues. Germline-derived CDR1 and CDR2 are SGDLS and YYNGEE. Here the CDR3 DNA reads TGTGCCAGCAGCCCCCTAGGGGGAGGGTACAATGAGCAGTTCTTC. This sequence encodes CASSPLGGGYNEQFF.

The rearrangement links TRBV11-2 to TRBJ1-4, with TRBD1 matching 8 bases. Germline V gene sequence: CDR1 SGHAT, CDR2 FQNNGV. This CDR3 has 14 residues. V lost 5 bases, J lost 8 bases, and 7 bases stayed unmatched. CDR3 protein: CASSRIGTGEKLFF. The CDR3 DNA reads as TGTGCCAGCAGCCGGATAGGGACAGGCGAAAAACTGTTTTTT.

This sequence joins TRBV15 and TRBJ2-1; possibly TRBD2 for D (5 bases). Germline assignment: CDR1 LNHNV and CDR2 YYDKDF (reference sequence). With 0 bases removed from V and 0 bases from J, the gap between germline ends came to 6 bases. The CDR3 has 15 residues. CDR3 in amino acids: CATSRDGGSYNEQFF. In nucleotides, the CDR3 is TGTGCCACCAGCAGAGACGGAGGCTCCTACAATGAGCAGTTCTTC.

The sample holds one count of this clone. The chain employs TRBV5-5 and TRBJ1-4, with TRBD1 as a possible D gene (6 bases). Between the trimmed V and J ends, which lost 0 bases and 5 bases, there was a span of 14 bases. Per germline, CDR1 SGHKS and CDR2 YYEKEE (reference sequence). The CDR3 is 16 residues long. Here the CDR3 reads CASSLGGTGPNEKLFF. The CDR3 nucleotides are TGTGCCAGCAGCTTGGGGGGCACAGGGCCAAATGAAAAACTGTTTTTT.

This clone appeared once. The rearrangement links TRBV27 to TRBJ2-3; 8 bases fit TRBD2. The CDR3 totals 16 residues. From germline, CDR1 is MNHEY and CDR2 SMNVEV (reference sequence). Germline trimming cut 7 bases from V and 3 bases from J; bases unmatched to any gene: 12. The CDR3 sequence: CASKGSGVFVTDTQYF. In DNA form, the CDR3 reads TGTGCCAGCAAGGGTAGCGGGGTGTTTGTGACAGATACGCAGTATTTT.

The rearrangement uses TRBV5-1 and TRBJ2-7, with 9 bases aligning to TRBD1. The germline V gene encodes CDR1 SGHRS and CDR2 YFSETQ. The CDR3 sequence is 14 residues long. The V gene end was trimmed by 4 bases and the J gene end by 0 bases; junction bases not matched to a gene: 2. The CDR3 sequence is CASSRDRASYEQYF. CDR3 DNA: TGCGCCAGCAGCAGGGACAGGGCCTCCTACGAGCAGTACTTC.

V usage is TRBV7-9 and J usage is TRBJ1-2, with a tentative D call TRBD1 (6 bases). The CDR3 has 14 residues. The V end lost 4 bases, the J end lost 4 bases, and 13 bases lay between the germline ends. Looked up from germline, CDR1 is SEHNR and CDR2 is FQNEAQ (reference sequence). This CDR3 is CASSSGGGSYGYTF. Written as DNA, the CDR3 is TGTGCCAGCAGCTCGGGAGGGGGAAGCTATGGCTACACCTTC.

The V gene is TRBV11-2, the J gene TRBJ2-7, with TRBD2 matching 7 bases. CDR1 is SGHAT, CDR2 FQNNGV, per germline. The CDR3 runs to 13 residues. J was trimmed by 11 bases and V by 1 base; bases with no gene match: 8. CDR3 region: CASSLGGRGYEYF. CDR3 in DNA: TGTGCCAGCAGCTTAGGTGGGAGGGGTTATGAGTACTTC.

The CDR3 region is CASSERHSKSLYEQYF. DNA for the CDR3: TGTGCCAGCAGTGAGCGACACTCGAAGTCCCTCTACGAGCAGTACTTC. The J gene is TRBJ2-7, the V gene TRBV6-4, with D hard to call. CDR1 is MRHNA, CDR2 SNTAGT, per germline. Trimming took 3 bases from V and 3 from J, leaving 18 bases between them. The CDR3 is 16 residues long.

J is TRBJ2-7 and V is TRBV4-1; 7 bases are a match to TRBD2. Per the germline V gene, CDR1 is MGHRA and CDR2 is YSYEKL. The V and J ends lost 0 bases and 9 bases, in that order; junction bases with no gene match: 23. The CDR3 has 19 residues. The CDR3: CASSQDRTQLGLGTRGQYF. The CDR3 DNA follows: TGCGCCAGCAGCCAAGATCGAACTCAACTAGGACTAGGAACCCGCGGGCAGTACTTC.

This rearrangement joins TRBV29-1 to TRBJ2-2; 10 bases align to TRBD2. Trimming removed 6 bases from V and 0 bases from J; junction bases left unmatched: 10. The CDR3 has 17 amino acids. Germline assignment: CDR1 SQVTM and CDR2 ANQGSEA. The CDR3 coding sequence is TGCAGCGTAGAGCTAGCGGGGGAGCCTACGAACACCGGGGAGCTGTTTTTT. Translating gives CSVELAGEPTNTGELFF.

A single count supports this clone. The gene calls are TRBV28 and TRBJ2-1, with TRBD1 as a possible D gene (5 bases). The germline CDR1 and CDR2 sequences are MDHEN and SYDVKM. The CDR3 is 14 amino acids. V lost 2 bases and J lost 5, with 10 bases in between. CDR3 sequence reads: CASSLQGRHNEQFF. The CDR3 bases are TGTGCCAGCAGTTTACAGGGTCGTCACAATGAGCAGTTCTTC.

The CDR3 region is CASSLVGQGYGYTF. The CDR3 nucleotides are TGTGCCAGCAGCTTAGTGGGCCAGGGGTATGGCTACACCTTC. V is TRBV7-2 and J is TRBJ1-2; possible D gene TRBD1, 6 bases. V lost 1 base and J 5 bases, leaving 11 bases between the germline ends. The CDR3 is 14 residues long. The germline V gene has CDR1 SGHTA and CDR2 FQGNSA.

The CDR3, as DNA: TGTGCCAGCAGTTTCGCTAGTGCCGGGGAGCTGTTTTTT. Residues: CASSFASAGELFF. This sequence joins TRBV6-6 and TRBJ2-2; D remains ambiguous. V was shortened by 4 bases and J by 6 bases, with 9 bases between the two germline ends. This CDR3 spans 13 amino acids. The V gene's germline CDR1 is MNHNY and CDR2 SVGAGI (reference sequence).

The chain recombines TRBV28 with TRBJ2-7, with TRBD1 matching over 9 bases. CDR3 size: 14 residues. Germline CDR1 reads MDHEN; CDR2 reads SYDVKM. The junction had 6 bases not matched to a gene; V was cut back by 6 bases and J by 3 bases. Here the CDR3 DNA reads TGTGCCAGCAGAAGCCGGGACAGGGACTACGAGCAGTACTTC. Translating it yields CASRSRDRDYEQYF.

Concerning this clone itself: A junction end diverges from the germline sequence, so it may reflect a read error. The V and J genes are TRBV7-9 and TRBJ2-1; 9 bases agree with TRBD2. The CDR3 runs to 15 residues. The germline V gene encodes CDR1 SEHNR and CDR2 FQNEAQ (reference sequence). The CDR3 sequence: CASSPGTSSHNEQFF. The CDR3 nucleotides are TGTGCCAGCAGCCCCGGGACTAGCTCCCACAATGAGCAGTTCTTC. Using reference TRBV7-9 and TRBJ2-1 for the parts outside the CDR3, the full variable domain is DTGVSQNPRHKITKRGQNVTFRCDPISEHNRLYWYRQTLGQGPEFLTYFQNEAQLEKSRLLSDRFSAERPKGSFSTLEIQRTEQGDSAMYLCASSPGTSSHNEQFFGPGTRLTVL.

This chain joins TRBV20-1 and TRBJ2-3; D not resolved. CDR3 length: 11 amino acids. Germline lookup yields CDR1 DFQATT and CDR2 SNEGSKA (reference sequence). V lost 6 bases and J 4 bases, leaving 8 bases between the germline ends. CDR3 DNA: TGCAGTGCCCACTTGGCAGATACGCAGTATTTT. It is translated as CSAHLADTQYF.

The CDR3 coding sequence is TGTGCCTCATCAACAGGGTTAACTGAAGCTTTCTTT. Protein product: CASSTGLTEAFF. The chain links TRBV10-3 to TRBJ1-1, with D tentatively TRBD1 (6 bases). CDR1 and CDR2 from the germline V gene are ENHRY and SYGVKD. The CDR3 is 12 residues long. Trimming pared 11 bases from V and 5 bases from J, leaving 15 bases between.

This rearrangement joins TRBV19 to TRBJ2-1; 7 bases fit TRBD1. CDR1 LNHDA and CDR2 SQIVND come from the germline V gene (reference sequence). The junction had 5 bases not matched to a gene; V was cut back by 1 base and J by 2 bases. The CDR3 consists of 16 residues. The DNA for the CDR3 is TGTGCCAGTAGTATAGGACAGGGTACGGCCTACAATGAGCAGTTCTTC. It yields the protein CASSIGQGTAYNEQFF. Supplemented by reference TRBV19 and TRBJ2-1, the full variable domain reads DGGITQSPKYLFRKEGQNVTLSCEQNLNHDAMYWYRQDPGQGLRLIYYSQIVNDFQKGDIAEGYSVSREKKESFPLTVTSAQKNPTAFYLCASSIGQGTAYNEQFFGPGTRLTVL.

V is TRBV28 and J is TRBJ2-7; D possibly corresponds to TRBD2 (7 bases). The germline V gene encodes CDR1 MDHEN and CDR2 SYDVKM. The ends were cut back, 3 bases at V and 2 bases at J, with 14 bases in the middle. This CDR3 has 15 amino acids. CDR3 sequence (DNA): TGTGCCAGCAGTTTGGGGGGGGCCAAGCCCTACGAGCAGTACTTC. This encodes CASSLGGAKPYEQYF.

As to this clone: Other DNA sequences in this specimen translate into the identical CDR3. The chain recombines TRBV27 with TRBJ2-7; D possibly corresponds to TRBD2 (7 bases). The length of the CDR3 is 14 residues. The V end was cut by 2 bases, the J end by 1 base, with 9 bases between. The germline CDR1 and CDR2 sequences are MNHEY and SMNVEV (reference sequence). Here the CDR3 reads CASSLRGASYEQYF. The CDR3 region has the DNA TGTGCCAGCAGTTTACGGGGGGCATCCTACGAGCAGTACTTC.

This clone was recorded a few times. The chain employs TRBV5-3 and TRBJ1-3; possible D gene TRBD1, 5 bases. TRBV5-3 is classed as an ORF, of uncertain function. CDR3 length: 15 residues. V lost 2 bases, J lost 0 bases, and 9 bases lay in between. The chain's CDR3 is CARSFTGGSGNTIYF. The CDR3 DNA is TGTGCCAGAAGCTTTACGGGGGGCTCTGGAAACACCATATATTTT.

Details on this clone: The germline gene is not matched at one end of the junction; a read error may be the cause. The chain combines TRBV2 with TRBJ1-1, with D possibly TRBD1 on 5 matching bases. Per germline, CDR1 SNHLY and CDR2 FYNNEI. The length of the CDR3 is 18 residues. CDR3 in amino acids: CASSEWGGQGQMNTKAFF. As DNA, the CDR3 is TGTGCCAGCAGTGAATGGGGGGGTCAGGGCCAGATGAACACTAAAGCTTTCTTT.

V and J are TRBV10-3 and TRBJ2-2; 8 positions match TRBD2. Germline V gene sequence: CDR1 ENHRY, CDR2 SYGVKD. The CDR3 length is 15 residues. Trimming removed 10 bases from V and 6 bases from J; junction bases left unmatched: 13. CDR3 DNA: TGTGCCACCCGGGGCCGGGGGGGCCTGGCCGGGGAGCTGTTTTTT. Protein: CATRGRGGLAGELFF.

The chain couples TRBV28 to TRBJ1-4, with 9 positions matching TRBD1. The CDR3 is made up of 17 amino acids. The J segment lost 8 bases and the V segment lost 5 bases, leaving 15 bases of the junction unmatched. In germline, CDR1 is MDHEN, CDR2 SYDVKM. The DNA for the CDR3 is TGTGCCAGCAGTACACAAACAGGGGGCGAGCCGCTGGAAAAACTGTTTTTT. Its translation: CASSTQTGGEPLEKLFF.

V gene TRBV11-2 combines with J gene TRBJ2-3, with D uncertain. CDR3 size: 15 residues. Trimming pared 3 bases from V and 4 bases from J, leaving 14 bases between. Germline CDR1 is SGHAT and CDR2 is FQNNGV. CDR3 region: CASSFSRPGPDTQYF. CDR3 nucleotide sequence: TGTGCCAGCAGCTTCTCGCGCCCTGGGCCAGATACGCAGTATTTT.

The chain has TRBV7-9 and TRBJ2-1; tentative D call: TRBD2 (6 bases). CDR3 length: 14 residues. Trimming left V 5 bases short and J 3 bases short, with 11 bases between. The germline V gene encodes CDR1 SEHNR and CDR2 FQNEAQ (reference sequence). The CDR3 bases are TGTGCCAGCAGCCTCCCGACTAGCTACAATGAGCAGTTCTTC. Translation: CASSLPTSYNEQFF.

The rearrangement links TRBV27 to TRBJ2-1; 13 bases map to TRBD2. V lost 3 bases to trimming and J lost 0 bases; unmatched junction nucleotides: 8. CDR3 length: 19 residues. The V gene's germline CDR1 is MNHEY and CDR2 SMNVEV (reference sequence). The CDR3 here is CASSFPTSGRPSSYNEQFF. As DNA, the CDR3 is TGTGCCAGCAGTTTTCCGACTAGCGGGAGGCCGAGCTCCTACAATGAGCAGTTCTTC.

V usage is TRBV6-6 and J usage is TRBJ2-4; D remains ambiguous. Trimming removed 5 bases at V and 0 bases at J, with 11 bases between. The CDR3 spans 15 residues. Germline V gives CDR1 MNHNY, CDR2 SVGAGI (reference sequence). CDR3 amino acids: CASSRPLLAKNIQYF. CDR3 nucleotide sequence: TGTGCCAGCAGTCGCCCCCTACTAGCCAAAAACATTCAGTACTTC.

CDR3 loop: CASSPPGTGNTIYF. In DNA, the CDR3 is TGTGCCAGCAGCCCACCCGGGACAGGAAACACCATATATTTT. This chain joins TRBV7-9 and TRBJ1-3; possible D gene TRBD1, 6 bases. The CDR3 is 14 amino acids. Between the trimmed V and J ends, which lost 5 bases and 4 bases, there was a span of 12 bases. Germline V gene sequence: CDR1 SEHNR, CDR2 FQNEAQ (reference sequence).

J is TRBJ1-5 and V is TRBV5-1, with TRBD1 identical over 9 bases. V was clipped by 3 bases and J by 6 bases; unmatched bases: 16. Looked up from germline, CDR1 is SGHRS and CDR2 is YFSETQ. The CDR3 consists of 18 residues. The CDR3 DNA reads TGCGCCAGCAGCTCCGTTCGCCGGGGACAGGGTCAAGGTCAGCCCCAGCATTTT. This sequence encodes CASSSVRRGQGQGQPQHF. The full variable domain, its missing parts supplied by reference TRBV5-1 and TRBJ1-5, is KAGVTQTPRYLIKTRGQQVTLSCSPISGHRSVSWYQQTPGQGLQFLFEYFSETQRNKGNFPGRFSGRQFSNSRSEMNVSTLELGDSALYLCASSSVRRGQGQGQPQHFGDGTRLSIL.